These T cell receptor beta chains were read from a single sample in a study of metastatic and nonmetastatic thyroid tumors. TCRdb ran MiXCR on the PCR reads. The sample lists 13,000 or so clones, 25% to 30% occurring once. Sequencing used tumor tissue. Source of these receptors: a female donor with papillary thyroid cancer or a benign thyroid nodule (not recorded which). Some clones in this sample may be carry-over from other donors' samples. Both conserved end residues are part of each CDR3. D genes are given only for firm matches. Clone size is not always given. Where it is, it says once, few, many or a class for expanded clones.

TRBD2	NA	TRBV30	TRBJ2-7	CAWSLRSGMGEQYF	TGTGCCTGGAGTTTACGTAGCGGGATGGGGGAGCAGTACTTC
NA	NA	TRBV7-7	TRBJ2-1	CASSVAWGNEQFF	TGTGCTAGCAGCGTCGCGTGGGGAAATGAGCAGTTCTTC
NA	NA	TRBV19	TRBJ1-1	CASSARPENTEAFF	TGTGCCAGTAGTGCAAGACCAGAGAACACTGAAGCTTTCTTT
NA	NA	TRBV28	TRBJ1-6	CASSLGRQTLF	TGTGCCAGCAGTTTAGGCCGTCAAACCTTATTT
TRBD1	many	TRBV28	TRBJ1-4	CASSLPRGRGLEKLFF	TGTGCCAGCAGTTTACCCAGGGGCAGGGGGCTAGAAAAACTGTTTTTT
TRBD2	NA	TRBV6-1	TRBJ2-2	CASSLEAGTGELFF	TGTGCCAGCAGCTTAGAAGCGGGGACCGGGGAGCTGTTTTTT
NA	NA	TRBV19	TRBJ1-2	CASSTGVSDYGHTF	TGTGCCAGTAGCACGGGGGTCTCGGACTATGGCCACACCTTC
NA	NA	TRBV3-1	TRBJ2-3	CASSQSGYTQYF	TGTGCCAGCAGCCAAAGCGGCTATACGCAGTATTTT
NA	NA	TRBV19	TRBJ2-6	CASSRGPNVLTF	TGTGCCAGTTCGAGAGGGCCTAACGTCCTGACTTTC
TRBD2	NA	TRBV12-3/TRBV12-4	TRBJ2-1	CASSLYLLTSGSALEHFF	TGTGCCAGCAGTTTATACCTCCTGACTAGCGGGAGTGCCCTTGAGCATTTCTTC
NA	NA	TRBV28	TRBJ2-1	CASSSDYNEQFF	TGTGCCAGCAGTTCGGATTACAATGAGCAGTTCTTC
NA	many	TRBV2	TRBJ1-1	CASSGPGTEAFF	TGTGCCAGCAGTGGACCGGGCACTGAAGCTTTCTTT
NA	NA	TRBV12-5	TRBJ1-6	CASGLVLGVVGGSPLHF	TGTGCTAGTGGTTTGGTTCTTGGGGTGGTAGGGGGATCACCCCTCCACTTT
TRBD1	few	TRBV6-1	TRBJ2-1	CASSDSGDSSNEQFF	TGTGCCAGCAGTGACTCCGGGGACAGTAGCAATGAGCAGTTCTTC
NA	NA	TRBV7-2	TRBJ2-7	CASSSRGGGPYEQYF	TGTGCCAGCAGCTCCAGAGGTGGAGGGCCCTACGAGCAGTACTTC
NA	many	TRBV28	TRBJ2-3	CASSLWGADTQYF	TGTGCCAGCAGTCTTTGGGGAGCGGATACGCAGTATTTT
NA	few	TRBV6-1	TRBJ2-5	CASSDIGTSGTQYF	TGTGCCAGCAGTGATATTGGGACCTCGGGGACCCAGTACTTC
NA	NA	TRBV4-3	TRBJ2-5	CASSQERNRGQYF	TGCGCCAGCAGCCAAGAAAGGAATCGGGGGCAGTACTTC
TRBD1	NA	TRBV30	TRBJ2-1	CAWRTGTDLREQFF	TGTGCCTGGAGGACTGGGACAGACCTTCGAGAGCAGTTCTTC
NA	many	TRBV18	TRBJ2-5	CASSPGNRETQYF	TGTGCCAGCTCACCTGGCAACAGGGAGACCCAGTACTTC
TRBD2	medium-sized	TRBV6-1	TRBJ2-2	CASRGTSGSTGELFF	TGTGCCAGCAGGGGTACTAGCGGGAGTACCGGGGAGCTGTTTTTT
NA	NA	TRBV27	TRBJ1-6	CASRSGDNSPLHF	TGTGCCAGCAGATCGGGGGACAATTCACCCCTCCACTTT
NA	many	TRBV28	TRBJ2-4	CASRIGSAKNIQYF	TGTGCCAGCAGGATAGGGTCGGCCAAAAACATTCAGTACTTC
TRBD1	NA	TRBV4-2	TRBJ1-3	CASSPVQPGQSSGNTIYF	TGTGCCAGCAGCCCAGTACAGCCGGGACAGAGCTCTGGAAACACCATATATTTT
NA	many	TRBV29-1	TRBJ1-2	CSVDPGGGYTF	TGCAGCGTTGATCCGGGCGGGGGCTACACCTTC
NA	NA	TRBV13	TRBJ2-7	CASSTRALDYEQYF	TGTGCCAGCAGCACCAGGGCGCTGGACTACGAGCAGTACTTC
NA	many	TRBV6-1	TRBJ1-1	CASITAGRTEAFF	TGTGCCAGCATTACAGCCGGGAGGACTGAAGCTTTCTTT
TRBD1	NA	TRBV7-9	TRBJ2-7	CASSHRDRNYEQYF	TGTGCCAGCAGCCACCGGGACAGGAACTACGAGCAGTACTTC
NA	many	TRBV12-5	TRBJ2-1	CASGGVDEQFF	TGTGCTAGTGGGGGCGTGGATGAGCAGTTCTTC
NA	few	TRBV4-1	TRBJ1-3	CASSQEMENTIYF	TGCGCCAGCAGCCAAGAAATGGAAAACACCATATATTTT
NA	medium-sized	TRBV27	TRBJ2-7	CASSLMSYSSYEQYF	TGTGCCAGCAGTTTAATGAGCTATTCTTCCTACGAGCAGTACTTC
NA	NA	TRBV7-9	TRBJ2-3	CASSFLSEQYF	TGTGCCAGCAGTTTCCTGAGCGAGCAGTATTTT
NA	NA	TRBV12-3/TRBV12-4	TRBJ1-5	CASSLGASNQPQHF	TGTGCCAGCAGTTTAGGGGCTAGCAATCAGCCCCAGCATTTT
NA	few	TRBV6-1	TRBJ2-7	CASRLGGTIYEQYF	TGTGCCAGCAGATTAGGGGGTACCATCTACGAGCAGTACTTC
NA	few	TRBV28	TRBJ2-7	CASSLKFIGIYEQYF	TGTGCCAGCAGTTTAAAATTTATAGGTATCTACGAGCAGTACTTC
NA	NA	TRBV11-2	TRBJ2-5	CASSLNLFGETQYF	TGTGCCAGCAGCTTAAATCTATTTGGGGAGACCCAGTACTTC
NA	NA	TRBV11-2	TRBJ1-4	CASSNRVGEKLFF	TGTGCCAGCAGCAATCGGGTGGGCGAAAAACTGTTTTTT
NA	NA	TRBV20-1	TRBJ1-3	CSADGTYSGSGNTIYF	TGCAGTGCGGACGGGACATATTCTGGGTCTGGAAACACCATATATTTT
TRBD2	many	TRBV18	TRBJ2-1	CASSPGQGSSGRGNEQFF	TGTGCCAGCTCACCCGGACAGGGATCCAGCGGGAGGGGGAATGAGCAGTTCTTC
TRBD1	many	TRBV6-4	TRBJ1-2	CASSDGNRGTYGYTF	TGTGCCAGCAGTGACGGTAACAGGGGGACCTATGGCTACACCTTC
TRBD1	NA	TRBV12-5	TRBJ2-2	CASGLDPGQGAKGRELFF	TGTGCTAGTGGTTTGGACCCCGGACAGGGGGCGAAGGGCCGGGAGCTGTTTTTT
NA	many	TRBV5-5	TRBJ2-7	CASSLGGTISYEQYF	TGTGCCAGCAGCTTGGGCGGGACAATCAGCTACGAGCAGTACTTC
NA	NA	TRBV7-9	TRBJ2-1	CASSLTLSNNEQFF	TGTGCCAGCAGCTTAACTCTATCGAACAATGAGCAGTTCTTC
TRBD1	many	TRBV24-1	TRBJ2-5	CATSPRGTGKETQYF	TGTGCCACCAGTCCGCGCGGGACAGGAAAAGAGACCCAGTACTTC
TRBD1	NA	TRBV24-1	TRBJ1-5	CATSDLDRGNQPQHF	TGTGCCACCAGTGATTTGGACAGGGGCAATCAGCCCCAGCATTTT
NA	many	TRBV29-1	TRBJ2-7	CSVRWSSYEQYF	TGCAGCGTGCGTTGGAGCTCCTACGAGCAGTACTTC
NA	NA	TRBV28	TRBJ1-2	CASRTGGLPNYGYTF	TGTGCCAGCAGGACAGGAGGGCTTCCTAACTATGGCTACACCTTC
NA	NA	TRBV27	TRBJ1-4	CASSLYPGEKLFF	TGTGCCAGCAGTTTATACCCAGGTGAAAAACTGTTTTTT
NA	NA	TRBV10-3	TRBJ2-7	CAIIPGQFQRYEQYF	TGTGCCATCATTCCAGGACAGTTTCAGAGGTACGAGCAGTACTTC
NA	medium-sized	TRBV28	TRBJ2-7	CASSLHSYEQYF	TGTGCCAGCAGTTTACACTCCTACGAGCAGTACTTC
TRBD1	medium-sized	TRBV5-1	TRBJ1-1	CASSSGGAEAFF	TGCGCCAGCAGCTCAGGGGGCGCTGAAGCTTTCTTT
NA	many	TRBV24-1	TRBJ2-5	CATSDWVGSVGETQYF	TGTGCCACCAGTGATTGGGTCGGGAGTGTGGGAGAGACCCAGTACTTC
NA	NA	TRBV11-1	TRBJ1-5	CASSFAGAYYSNQPQHF	TGTGCCAGCAGCTTCGCGGGGGCGTATTATAGCAATCAGCCCCAACATTTT
NA	NA	TRBV7-2	TRBJ2-7	CASSSRTGFYEQYF	TGTGCCAGCAGCTCCCGGACTGGATTCTACGAGCAGTACTTC